This record concerns one TCR beta chain sequence. At one boundary the junction diverges from the germline segment, which might be a read error. The data were taken from a study of blood T cells in healthy people across ages. CDR1 and CDR2 from the germline V gene are DFQATT and SNEGSKA (reference sequence). The CDR3 runs to 12 residues. Alongside a J-beta primer mix, a sample-barcoded 5' primer served in a second PCR lasting roughly 6 to 12 cycles. Tagging of each cDNA molecule was performed by a template-switch adaptor with 12 random nucleotides. TCRdb passed the 5' RACE reads through MiXCR, listing each CDR3 protein once. The sample lists approximately 960,000 distinct CDR3 sequences, roughly 28% occurring once. Separately, the same data were catalogued under a study of T cells of mothers and their children. From that second work: Sample barcodes plus 2-4 random nucleotides came from the M1S primer. Whether pairs are related or unrelated, thymic selection shapes their TCR recombination output in much the same way. The analysis detected no persistent microchimeric T cell clones.

What was sequenced was blood. The V and J genes are TRBV20-1 and TRBJ1-2; the D gene is possibly TRBD1 (5 bases). This receptor was identified in a woman aged 40 to 55 in good health. DNA of the CDR3: TGCAGGGCTACGTCGGGGGACTATGGCTACACCTTC. Its translation: CRATSGDYGYTF.